This passage covers 18 T cell receptor beta chains from one sample sequenced in a study of blood T cell repertoires in COVID-19. Produced via immunoSEQ multiplex PCR; TCRdb's table is partial and in-frame only. Here the sample spans hundreds of thousands of clones, over 75% being singletons. Source material: peripheral blood. The receptors here all came from a man aged 18 to 29 with active or convalescent COVID-19.

This clone has just one count. The V call is TRBV9, the J call TRBJ2-3; D is undetermined. Germline V gene data show CDR1 as SGDLS and CDR2 as YYNGEE. This CDR3 has 14 residues. V shed 2 bases and J shed 3 bases, with 10 bases lying between them. The CDR3 DNA is TGTGCCAGCAGCGTTGCCCTCGGGACAGATACGCAGTATTTT. Translation: CASSVALGTDTQYF.

The chain recombines TRBV7-2 with TRBJ1-5; no clear D gene. In germline, CDR1 is SGHTA, CDR2 FQGNSA. V lost 0 bases, J lost 0 bases, and 6 bases lay in between. The CDR3 runs 15 residues. CDR3 nucleotide sequence: TGTGCCAGCAGCTTAGCGCACAGTAGCAATCAGCCCCAGCATTTT. It yields the protein CASSLAHSSNQPQHF.

The V gene is TRBV6-5, the J gene TRBJ2-2; tentative D call: TRBD2 (5 bases). Germline V gene sequence: CDR1 MNHEY, CDR2 SVGAGI. The CDR3 extends over 14 amino acids. The V gene lost 4 bases and the J gene lost 5 bases, with 11 bases spanning the gap. The CDR3 sequence: CASSSLGLTGELFF. The CDR3 nucleotides read TGTGCCAGCAGTTCCCTTGGACTTACCGGGGAGCTGTTTTTT.

This chain connects TRBV5-1 to TRBJ1-4; 9 bases are a match to TRBD1. Looked up from germline, CDR1 is SGHRS and CDR2 is YFSETQ. V lost 4 bases to trimming and J lost 8 bases; unmatched junction nucleotides: 12. The CDR3 has 16 amino acids. CDR3 residues: CASSDGTGGAGEKLFF. The CDR3 coding sequence is TGCGCCAGCAGCGATGGTACAGGGGGCGCGGGGGAAAAACTGTTTTTT.

This clone was picked up one time. The chain links TRBV6-2 or TRBV6-3 to TRBJ1-5; D gene uncertain. The ends were cut back, 4 bases at V and 5 bases at J, with 15 bases in the middle. Germline CDR1 is MNHEY and CDR2 is SVGEGT. The CDR3 consists of 15 residues. CDR3 loop: CASSSGSWVHQPQHF. In nucleotides, the CDR3 is TGTGCCAGCAGTTCGGGGTCTTGGGTACATCAGCCCCAGCATTTT.

This rearrangement joins TRBV3-1 (or the pseudogene TRBV3-2) to TRBJ2-1, with D hard to call. Per the germline V gene, CDR1 is LGHDT and CDR2 is YNNKEL (reference sequence). This CDR3 has 13 residues. V gave up 5 bases and J gave up 2 bases, with 7 bases separating them. The CDR3 here is CASSSGPYNEQFF. Here the CDR3 DNA reads TGTGCCAGCAGCTCTGGGCCCTACAATGAGCAGTTCTTC.

The genes are TRBV12-3 or TRBV12-4 and TRBJ1-2; 7 bases fit TRBD1. The V and J ends lost 3 bases and 6 bases, in that order; junction bases with no gene match: 4. The CDR3 totals 13 residues. CDR3 sequence reads: CASSFQGVDGYTF. CDR3 DNA: TGTGCCAGCAGTTTTCAGGGGGTGGATGGCTACACCTTC.

The rearrangement joins TRBV2 to TRBJ2-3; the D is unclear. Trimming stripped 4 bases from V and 2 bases from J, with 7 bases between. The germline CDR1 and CDR2 sequences are SNHLY and FYNNEI. There are 13 residues in the CDR3. As DNA, the CDR3 is TGTGCCAGCAGTGTATTTTTCACAGATACGCAGTATTTT. Translating it yields CASSVFFTDTQYF.

As regards this clone: Within the sample, other DNA sequences also encode this same CDR3. The rearrangement uses TRBV5-1 and TRBJ1-1; possibly TRBD1 for D (5 bases). Germline CDR1 and CDR2: SGHRS and YFSETQ. This CDR3 region has 14 residues. V lost 4 bases and J 1 base, leaving 11 bases between the germline ends. In DNA form, the CDR3 reads TGCGCCAGCAGCCCCGGTACAGGGAACACTGAAGCTTTCTTT. As protein: CASSPGTGNTEAFF.

The chain has TRBV7-2 and TRBJ1-4; maybe TRBD1 (5 bases). Germline-derived CDR1 and CDR2 are SGHTA and FQGNSA. This CDR3 region has 14 residues. Trimming cost V 5 bases and J 7 bases, with 14 bases left between them. CDR3 coding DNA: TGTGCCAGCAGCGCAAACGGGGGGTCTGAAAAACTGTTTTTT. Protein sequence: CASSANGGSEKLFF.

This rearrangement joins TRBV5-1 to TRBJ1-1, with 10 bases matching TRBD1. Germline CDR1 SGHRS, CDR2 YFSETQ. V was clipped by 3 bases and J by 0 bases; unmatched bases: 8. CDR3 length: 17 residues. In DNA form, the CDR3 reads TGCGCCAGCAGCTCACGGATGACAGGGGGCGTGAACACTGAAGCTTTCTTT. It encodes CASSSRMTGGVNTEAFF. Full variable domain (outside the CDR3, taken from reference TRBV5-1 and TRBJ1-1): KAGVTQTPRYLIKTRGQQVTLSCSPISGHRSVSWYQQTPGQGLQFLFEYFSETQRNKGNFPGRFSGRQFSNSRSEMNVSTLELGDSALYLCASSSRMTGGVNTEAFFGQGTRLTVV.

This clone came up a few times. The chain combines TRBV9 with TRBJ1-1, with 8 bases identical to TRBD1. J was trimmed by 8 bases and V by 4 bases; bases with no gene match: 7. CDR1 and CDR2 (germline): SGDLS, YYNGEE. The CDR3 is made up of 13 amino acids. CDR3 DNA: TGTGCCAGCAGCCCGACAGGGGTCCAAGAAGCTTTCTTT. This gives the protein CASSPTGVQEAFF.

The chain uses TRBV5-4 and TRBJ2-3; 8 bases are a match to TRBD1. Trimming at V came to 1 base and at J to 6 bases, leaving 4 bases not matched to a gene. This CDR3 is built from 14 residues. CDR1 and CDR2 from the germline V gene are SGHNT and YYREEE (reference sequence). The CDR3 region is CASSLRTGTDTQYF. CDR3 nucleotide sequence: TGTGCCAGCAGCTTGAGGACAGGGACCGATACGCAGTATTTT.

The chain has TRBV7-3 and TRBJ2-2, with D possibly matching TRBD1 (5 bases). CDR3 length equals 15 residues. The V end lost 3 bases, the J end lost 1 base, and 9 bases lay between the germline ends. Germline CDR1 and CDR2: SGHTA and FQGTGA. The CDR3 region has the DNA TGTGCCAGCAGCTTGGTTAGGGGGAACACCGGGGAGCTGTTTTTT. Amino acid sequence: CASSLVRGNTGELFF.

For the CDR3, the DNA is TGCGCCAGCAGCCGGGGACTAGCGGGGGGGCTGGAGCAGTTCTTC. Amino acid sequence: CASSRGLAGGLEQFF. The gene calls are TRBV5-1 and TRBJ2-1, with 16 bases that match TRBD2. CDR1 is SGHRS, CDR2 YFSETQ, per germline. The CDR3 spans 15 residues. V was clipped by 4 bases and J by 10 bases; unmatched bases: 5. The variable domain in full, completed from reference TRBV5-1 and TRBJ2-1, reads KAGVTQTPRYLIKTRGQQVTLSCSPISGHRSVSWYQQTPGQGLQFLFEYFSETQRNKGNFPGRFSGRQFSNSRSEMNVSTLELGDSALYLCASSRGLAGGLEQFFGPGTRLTVL.

The chain is built from TRBV5-6 and TRBJ1-1, with 7 bases fitting TRBD1. This CDR3 is built from 15 residues. The germline V gene has CDR1 SGHDT and CDR2 YYEEEE. The V gene end was trimmed by 0 bases and the J gene end by 3 bases; junction bases not matched to a gene: 5. The CDR3 region is CASSLVGTVYTEAFF. CDR3 in DNA: TGTGCCAGCAGCTTGGTAGGGACAGTTTACACTGAAGCTTTCTTT.

This chain uses TRBV10-3 with TRBJ1-2, with D unclear. The germline CDR1 and CDR2 sequences are ENHRY and SYGVKD. Trimming left V 2 bases short and J 4 bases short, with 11 bases between. CDR3 length: 14 residues. Written as DNA, the CDR3 is TGTGCCATCAGTGAGGGTGAGGGTGGCTATGGCTACACCTTC. Protein product: CAISEGEGGYGYTF.

The chain has TRBV6-5 and TRBJ2-7; TRBD1 aligns across 9 bases. Germline CDR1 reads MNHEY; CDR2 reads SVGAGI. This CDR3 spans 15 amino acids. With 6 bases clipped from V and 2 bases from J, the junction kept 8 bases outside the gene matches. The CDR3 is CASRGVTGGAYEQYF. The CDR3 DNA reads TGTGCCAGCAGGGGAGTGACAGGGGGGGCCTACGAGCAGTACTTC.